A selection of T cell receptor beta chains follows, all from one sample in a study of blood T cell repertoires in COVID-19. Data came from immunoSEQ multiplex PCR; TCRdb stores just in-frame clones and leaves some out. The table shows more than 200,000 clones, with roughly 91% occurring only once. The sequenced material came from PBMCs or T cells enriched from blood (not recorded which). The source of these receptors is a man aged 25-45 years in a cohort exposed to, infected with or recovered from COVID-19 (not recorded which). CDR3s include the opening cysteine and the closing phenylalanine or tryptophan. Fields, in order: V gene, clone size, J gene, D gene, CDR3 protein, CDR3 DNA. A D gene is named only where the DNA matches it firmly. The size entry is marked missing in some rows and otherwise reads once, few, many or a size class.

TRBV28,NA,TRBJ2-5,NA,CASSSKTQYF,TGTGCCAGCAGTTCTAAGACCCAGTACTTC
TRBV28,NA,TRBJ1-2,NA,CASSQGDIQGANYGYTF,TGTGCCAGCAGCCAGGGAGATATACAGGGCGCCAACTATGGCTACACCTTC
TRBV9,NA,TRBJ2-5,TRBD2,CASSVSGTSGREETQYF,TGTGCCAGCAGCGTCTCGGGGACTAGCGGGAGAGAGGAGACCCAGTACTTC
TRBV4-1,few,TRBJ1-6,NA,CASSSSGNSPLHF,TGCGCCAGCAGCTCATCAGGAAATTCACCCCTCCACTTT
TRBV19,NA,TRBJ1-1,NA,CASSISFTGNTEAFF,TGTGCCAGTAGTATTTCTTTCACGGGGAACACTGAAGCTTTCTTT
TRBV5-6,once,TRBJ2-5,NA,CASSGTTGPFQETQYF,TGTGCCAGCAGCGGAACCACAGGGCCCTTTCAAGAGACCCAGTACTTC
TRBV9,NA,TRBJ1-1,TRBD1,CASSVATGGAHTEAFF,TGTGCCAGCAGCGTAGCAACAGGGGGCGCGCACACTGAAGCTTTCTTT
TRBV7-2,few,TRBJ2-7,TRBD2,CASSTGLAGGHYEQYF,TGTGCCAGCAGCACGGGACTAGCGGGAGGTCACTACGAGCAGTACTTC
TRBV9,NA,TRBJ2-6,TRBD1,CASSEPGTDSSGANVLTF,TGTGCCAGCAGCGAGCCCGGGACAGACTCCTCTGGGGCCAACGTCCTGACTTTC
TRBV29-1,NA,TRBJ2-7,TRBD1,CSVLPGQDYEQYF,TGCAGCGTTCTCCCGGGACAGGATTACGAGCAGTACTTC
TRBV19,NA,TRBJ1-2,NA,CASSMGTESGGNGYTF,TGTGCCAGTAGTATGGGGACGGAGTCAGGCGGGAATGGCTACACCTTC
TRBV11-2,NA,TRBJ2-7,TRBD1,CASSSPTGFKQYF,TGTGCCAGCAGCTCCCCGACAGGGTTCAAGCAGTACTTC
TRBV18,NA,TRBJ2-7,NA,CASSPQKGESQYF,TGTGCCAGCTCACCCCAAAAGGGGGAATCCCAGTACTTC
TRBV28,NA,TRBJ1-2,NA,CASSLDSFYGYTF,TGTGCCAGCAGTTTGGACAGCTTCTATGGCTACACCTTC
TRBV5-1,few,TRBJ2-7,TRBD2,CASSTGLAGAYEQYF,TGCGCCAGCAGCACGGGACTAGCGGGAGCGTACGAGCAGTACTTC
TRBV19,NA,TRBJ1-1,TRBD1,CASSISQVGQGDFF,TGTGCCAGTAGTATTAGCCAGGTCGGACAGGGTGATTTCTTT
TRBV6-5,NA,TRBJ2-5,TRBD2,CASMRGRAQETQYF,TGTGCCAGCATGCGCGGGAGGGCCCAAGAGACCCAGTACTTC
TRBV7-2,NA,TRBJ2-1,TRBD2,CASSRGLAGIYNEQFF,TGTGCCAGCAGCCGCGGGCTAGCGGGCATATACAATGAGCAGTTCTTC
TRBV16,NA,TRBJ2-2,NA,CASSQWVGRGPGELFF,TGTGCCAGCAGCCAATGGGTCGGCAGGGGCCCCGGGGAGCTGTTTTTT
TRBV7-9,NA,TRBJ2-6,NA,CASSSTRGANVLTF,TGTGCCAGCAGCTCAACTCGTGGGGCCAACGTCCTGACTTTC
TRBV19,NA,TRBJ2-7,TRBD2,CASKALAGSSYEQYF,TGTGCCAGTAAGGCGCTAGCGGGCAGCTCCTACGAGCAGTACTTC
TRBV25-1,NA,TRBJ2-5,NA,CASSQNGGFLQYF,TGTGCCAGCAGTCAGAATGGGGGCTTCCTTCAGTACTTC
TRBV18,NA,TRBJ1-1,NA,CASSPLGKGHNTEAFF,TGTGCCAGCTCACCACTCGGCAAGGGACACAACACTGAAGCTTTCTTT
TRBV5-1,NA,TRBJ2-1,TRBD2,CASSLGLAGVDEQFF,TGCGCCAGCAGCTTGGGACTAGCGGGAGTGGATGAGCAGTTCTTC
TRBV28,once,TRBJ2-1,NA,CASSLLVRGNEQFF,TGTGCCAGCAGTTTACTAGTAAGGGGCAATGAGCAGTTCTTC